This passage covers 5 T cell receptor beta chains from one sample sequenced in a study of T cells in Graves' hyperthyroidism and ophthalmopathy. RNA transcripts were the template for amplifying TCR beta CDR3 regions. HTBI primers were employed in a first-round RT-PCR of the TCR CDR3. TCRdb passed the multiplex PCR reads through MiXCR, listing each CDR3 protein once. The sample shows about 270,000 distinct CDR3 sequences, approximately 26% of them seen only once. The specimen was blood. The receptors shown here come from a man aged 40-49 years with Graves' hyperthyroidism that later progressed to Graves' ophthalmopathy.

This clonotype appeared once. CDR3 amino acids: CASSLKGETQYF. CDR3 sequence (DNA): TGTGCCAGCAGCCTAAAAGGGGAGACCCAGTACTTC. This sequence joins TRBV12-3 or TRBV12-4 and TRBJ2-5; unclear D gene. The V and J ends lost 6 bases and 5 bases respectively, with 10 bases between them. The CDR3 sequence is 12 residues long.

V and J are TRBV27 and TRBJ2-7; 10 nucleotides match TRBD1. With 1 base clipped from V and 2 bases from J, the junction kept 11 bases outside the gene matches. CDR1 is MNHEY and CDR2 is SMNVEV in the germline V gene (reference sequence). This CDR3 comprises 18 residues. The CDR3 sequence is CASSLWSPGQGLTYEQYF. Written as DNA, the CDR3 is TGTGCCAGCAGTTTATGGTCCCCGGGACAGGGGTTAACCTACGAGCAGTACTTC.

This clonotype was counted at least ten times. The J gene is TRBJ1-3, the V gene TRBV6-5; D gene ambiguous. With 2 bases removed from V and 0 bases from J, the gap between germline ends came to 11 bases. Germline V gives CDR1 MNHEY, CDR2 SVGAGI. The CDR3 extends over 16 amino acids. The CDR3 spells CASSYDFFLSGNTIYF. The CDR3 DNA is TGTGCCAGCAGTTACGATTTCTTTCTCTCTGGAAACACCATATATTTT.

This chain joins TRBV4-1 and TRBJ2-2; TRBD1 agrees at 9 bases. CDR1 and CDR2 (germline): MGHRA, YSYEKL. The length of the CDR3 is 18 residues. The V segment lost 3 bases and the J segment 5 bases; nucleotides outside the gene matches: 13. The CDR3 sequence is CASSQGTLQGAGTGELFF. The CDR3 bases are TGCGCCAGCAGCCAGGGAACGTTACAGGGGGCAGGTACCGGGGAGCTGTTTTTT.

There are many counts of this clonotype. The chain uses TRBV6-2 or TRBV6-3 and TRBJ2-2; unclear D gene. The length of the CDR3 is 13 residues. Trimming left V 2 bases short and J 3 bases short, with 4 bases between. Germline V gene data show CDR1 as MNHEY and CDR2 as SVGEGT. CDR3 DNA sequence: TGTGCCAGCAGTTACCAATACACCGGGGAGCTGTTTTTT. This gives the protein CASSYQYTGELFF.